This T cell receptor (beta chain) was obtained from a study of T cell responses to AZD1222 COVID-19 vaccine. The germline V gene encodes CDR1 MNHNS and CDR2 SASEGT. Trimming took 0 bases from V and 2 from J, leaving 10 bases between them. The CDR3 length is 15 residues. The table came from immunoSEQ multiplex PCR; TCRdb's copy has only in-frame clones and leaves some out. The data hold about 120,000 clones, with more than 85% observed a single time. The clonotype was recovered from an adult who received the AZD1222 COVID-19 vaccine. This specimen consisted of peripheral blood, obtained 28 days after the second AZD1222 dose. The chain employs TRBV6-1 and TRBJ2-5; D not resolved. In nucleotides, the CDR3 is TGTGCCAGCAGTGAAGCGCTTCGGCTACAAGAGACCCAGTACTTC. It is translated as CASSEALRLQETQYF.